These 23 T cell receptor beta chains originate from one sample sequenced in a study of beta chain features in type 1 diabetes. Every bit of the isolated RNA underwent reverse transcription, so sequencing read expressed TCRB transcripts. Only in-frame clones appear in the TCRdb table, and some are missing; sequencing was by immunoSEQ multiplex PCR. The table lists fewer than 550,000 clones, over 9.5% of them singletons, with around 0.05% in the top ten. Sample: naive CD4+ T cells from blood. These receptors were collected from a woman under 30 in good health.

V gene TRBV4-2 combines with J gene TRBJ2-3; D tentatively fits TRBD1 or TRBD2 (5 bases each). CDR3 size: 17 residues. Germline loops: CDR1 LGHNA, CDR2 YNFKEQ. The germline V and J ends were trimmed by 1 base and 0 bases, with 14 bases remaining between them. The chain's CDR3 is CASSQGDGPTSTDTQYF. DNA for the CDR3: TGTGCCAGCAGCCAAGGGGACGGTCCAACTAGCACAGATACGCAGTATTTT.

The chain carries TRBV7-9 and TRBJ1-4; 7 bases are a match to TRBD1. Trimming cost V 4 bases and J 4 bases; bases outside gene matches: 3. CDR3 length: 14 amino acids. From germline, CDR1 is SEHNR and CDR2 FQNEAQ (reference sequence). CDR3 region: CASSSQGINEKLFF. The CDR3 DNA sequence: TGTGCCAGCAGCTCACAGGGGATTAATGAAAAACTGTTTTTT.

This clone was found a few times. V usage is TRBV7-3 and J usage is TRBJ2-3, with D uncertain. Germline-derived CDR1 and CDR2 are SGHTA and FQGTGA. The V end was cut by 3 bases, the J end by 8 bases, with 3 bases between. The CDR3 extends over 10 amino acids. In DNA form, the CDR3 reads TGTGCCAGCAGCTTTGGTACGCAGTATTTT. This translates into CASSFGTQYF.

This clone has just one count. V and J are TRBV27 and TRBJ2-5, with D unclear. Per germline, CDR1 MNHEY and CDR2 SMNVEV (reference sequence). The CDR3 sequence is 14 residues long. V dropped 6 bases and J dropped 0 bases, with 11 bases sitting between them. CDR3 coding DNA: TGTGCCAGCAGCGTAACTGTGTACCAAGAGACCCAGTACTTC. Translating it yields CASSVTVYQETQYF.

The chain links TRBV28 to TRBJ2-1; 9 bases fit TRBD1. The CDR3 covers 14 residues. The ends lost 5 bases at V and 9 bases at J; junction bases unmatched: 8. Per germline, CDR1 MDHEN and CDR2 SYDVKM. The CDR3 here is CASSPPGQGSEQFF. DNA of the CDR3: TGTGCCAGCAGTCCGCCGGGACAGGGTAGTGAGCAGTTCTTC. The whole variable domain, filled in from reference TRBV28 and TRBJ2-1, reads DVKVTQSSRYLVKRTGEKVFLECVQDMDHENMFWYRQDPGLGLRLIYFSYDVKMKEKGDIPEGYSVSREKKERFSLILESASTNQTSMYLCASSPPGQGSEQFFGPGTRLTVL.

To note about this clone: At the DNA level, this CDR3 is encoded by other sequences in the same sample as well. The chain links TRBV5-4 to TRBJ2-3, with no clear D. CDR3 length: 12 residues. Trimming cost V 3 bases and J 0 bases, with 2 bases left between them. Germline CDR1 is SGHNT and CDR2 is YYREEE (reference sequence). CDR3: CASSSSTDTQYF. CDR3 bases: TGTGCCAGCAGCTCCAGCACAGATACGCAGTATTTT.

The sample holds a few counts of this clone. V and J are TRBV12-5 and TRBJ2-3, with a tentative D call TRBD1 (5 bases). Germline CDR1 and CDR2: LGHNT and FRNRAP. Trimming took off 6 bases at V and 0 bases at J, with 7 bases between the two ends. The length of the CDR3 is 13 residues. The CDR3 nucleotides read TGTGCTAGTGGGGACACGAGCACAGATACGCAGTATTTT. This gives the protein CASGDTSTDTQYF.

This clone has only a few counts. The chain couples TRBV9 to TRBJ1-1; D ambiguous. The V end lost 0 bases, the J end lost 10 bases, and 13 bases lay between the germline ends. Per germline, CDR1 SGDLS and CDR2 YYNGEE. The CDR3 consists of 13 residues. The CDR3 DNA is TGTGCCAGCAGCGTAGGGTTCGGCAGCGCAGCTTTCTTT. Translating it yields CASSVGFGSAAFF.

Only a few counts were recorded for this clone. Other DNA sequences in this sample translate to the same CDR3. The chain employs TRBV4-1 and TRBJ2-3, with unresolved D. Trimming took off 1 base at V and 3 bases at J, with 11 bases between the two ends. Germline lookup yields CDR1 MGHRA and CDR2 YSYEKL. CDR3 length equals 15 residues. The CDR3 region has the DNA TGCGCCAGCAGCCAAGTAGGGCTGAGTACAGATACGCAGTATTTT. Translation: CASSQVGLSTDTQYF.

In this sample, this clone turned up a few times. This rearrangement joins TRBV6-4 to TRBJ1-2; tentatively, D is TRBD1 (6 bases). V was trimmed by 4 bases and J by 8 bases, leaving 17 bases between them. This CDR3 contains 14 residues. Germline V gives CDR1 MRHNA, CDR2 SNTAGT. DNA for the CDR3: TGTGCCAGCAGTGGCAAACAGGGTGTCGGCGGCTACACCTTC. Amino acids: CASSGKQGVGGYTF.

The DNA of the CDR3 is TGTGCCAGTAGCAATCCAAGGGACTTTCGCGGCACAGATACGCAGTATTTT. Protein: CASSNPRDFRGTDTQYF. The chain links TRBV19 to TRBJ2-3, with a tentative D call TRBD2 (6 bases). Germline V CDR1 and CDR2: LNHDA, SQIVND (reference sequence). With 6 bases removed from V and 1 base from J, the gap between germline ends came to 20 bases. There are 17 residues in the CDR3.

The chain combines TRBV29-1 with TRBJ1-4, with D unresolved. The germline V gene encodes CDR1 SQVTM and CDR2 ANQGSEA. V lost 4 bases, J lost 5 bases, and 11 bases lay in between. The CDR3 runs to 13 residues. This CDR3 reads CSVARSWNEKLFF. The CDR3 nucleotides read TGCAGCGTTGCTCGAAGCTGGAATGAAAAACTGTTTTTT.

This clone was detected only a few times. The V and J genes are TRBV2 and TRBJ2-4, with D possibly called TRBD1 or TRBD2 (5 bases each). The ends were cut back, 6 bases at V and 2 bases at J, with 17 bases in the middle. This CDR3 has 16 amino acids. Germline assignment: CDR1 SNHLY and CDR2 FYNNEI. CDR3 sequence (DNA): TGTGCCAGCAGCAGGCAGGGAGCCCGGACCAAAAACATTCAGTACTTC. Its protein product is CASSRQGARTKNIQYF.

The rearrangement uses TRBV28 and TRBJ1-1, with a tentative D call TRBD1 (5 bases). The CDR3 totals 16 residues. CDR1 and CDR2 (germline): MDHEN, SYDVKM. V was cut by 4 bases and J by 4 bases, with 19 bases left in between. Here the CDR3 reads CASSSPEAGPGTEAFF. CDR3 nucleotide sequence: TGTGCCAGCAGTTCCCCGGAGGCGGGACCGGGCACTGAAGCTTTCTTT.

The rearrangement links TRBV4-1 to TRBJ1-1; D might be TRBD1 (5 bases). This CDR3 contains 16 residues. CDR1 and CDR2 from the germline V gene are MGHRA and YSYEKL. V shed 8 bases and J shed 4 bases, with 23 bases lying between them. CDR3 region: CASGPIGEGQSTEAFF. CDR3 sequence (DNA): TGCGCCAGCGGCCCAATAGGGGAGGGTCAAAGCACTGAAGCTTTCTTT.

This sequence joins TRBV18 and TRBJ2-1; maybe TRBD2 (6 bases). Between the trimmed V and J ends, which lost 1 base and 9 bases, there was a span of 10 bases. Looked up from germline, CDR1 is KGHSH and CDR2 is LQKENI. The CDR3 is made up of 13 amino acids. The DNA of the CDR3 is TGTGCCAGCTCACCACAGGGAGGCGGTGAGCAGTTCTTC. It encodes CASSPQGGGEQFF. Together with reference TRBV18 and TRBJ2-1, the CDR3 gives the full variable domain: NAGVMQNPRHLVRRRGQEARLRCSPMKGHSHVYWYRQLPEEGLKFMVYLQKENIIDESGMPKERFSAEFPKEGPSILRIQQVVRGDSAAYFCASSPQGGGEQFFGPGTRLTVL.

Worth noting for this clone: This sample includes further DNA sequences coding for the same CDR3. The J gene is TRBJ1-1, the V gene TRBV20-1; D is unclear. There are 11 residues in the CDR3. The germline V and J ends were trimmed by 1 base and 2 bases, with 2 bases remaining between them. Germline CDR1 and CDR2: DFQATT and SNEGSKA (reference sequence). The CDR3 here is CSARGNTEAFF. The CDR3 DNA reads TGCAGTGCTAGAGGTAACACTGAAGCTTTCTTT.

This clone was recorded a few times. This rearrangement joins TRBV29-1 to TRBJ2-6; tentative D call: TRBD1 (6 bases). Trimming removed 4 bases from V and 2 bases from J, with 12 bases in between. Germline V gene data show CDR1 as SQVTM and CDR2 as ANQGSEA. The CDR3 runs 15 residues. The CDR3 region is CSVGTKGAGANVLTF. CDR3 nucleotide sequence: TGCAGCGTTGGCACAAAGGGGGCTGGGGCCAACGTCCTGACTTTC.

The chain recombines TRBV4-2 with TRBJ2-2; perhaps TRBD1 as D (7 bases). The CDR3 totals 16 residues. Germline V gene sequence: CDR1 LGHNA, CDR2 YNFKEQ. V was clipped by 4 bases and J by 3 bases, with 15 bases between them. CDR3 sequence: CASSPQGGIDTGELFF. CDR3 sequence (DNA): TGTGCCAGCAGCCCCCAGGGGGGAATAGACACCGGGGAGCTGTTTTTT.

This clone occurred a few times. The V call is TRBV7-9, the J call TRBJ2-3; no definite D call. The V and J ends lost 5 bases and 2 bases respectively, with 5 bases between them. The CDR3 is 12 residues long. From germline, CDR1 is SEHNR and CDR2 FQNEAQ (reference sequence). The chain's CDR3 is CASSANTDTQYF. In nucleotides, the CDR3 is TGTGCCAGCAGCGCCAACACAGATACGCAGTATTTT.

The chain couples TRBV21-1 to TRBJ2-6; the D call TRBD2 from the table was never checked on the DNA. TRBV21-1 represents a pseudogene. The CDR3 contains 19 residues. CDR3 loop: CASSSRRPSRSAGANVLTF. DNA for the CDR3: TGTGCCAGCAGTTCTAGGAGGCCGTCGAGGAGCGCTGGGGCCAACGTCCTGACTTTC.

This clone has more than one count but fewer than ten. The J gene is TRBJ2-7, the V gene TRBV28, with a possible D match to TRBD2 (6 bases). Looked up from germline, CDR1 is MDHEN and CDR2 is SYDVKM. The CDR3 is 13 amino acids. The germline V and J ends were trimmed by 10 bases and 6 bases, with 19 bases remaining between them. The CDR3 protein is CATQRAWGTEQYV. The CDR3 nucleotides are TGTGCCACACAGCGGGCTTGGGGTACCGAGCAGTACGTC.

The sample holds a few counts of this clone. V gene TRBV7-2 combines with J gene TRBJ2-1, with TRBD2 matching over 7 bases. The CDR3 is 15 amino acids. After removal of 0 bases from V and 5 bases from J, the junction contained 4 bases not matched to a gene. Germline V lookup: CDR1 SGHTA, CDR2 FQGNSA. The CDR3 DNA reads TGTGCCAGCAGCTTAGCTGCAGGACTAGACAATGAGCAGTTCTTC. Its translation is CASSLAAGLDNEQFF.